These 21 T cell receptor beta chains were sequenced from one sample in a study of Ad26.COV2.S vaccination and SARS-CoV-2 variants. Using immunoSEQ multiplex PCR, the repertoire was profiled, and TCRdb retains in-frame clones only, with some absent. Of around 300,000 clones in the sample, 65% to 90% were seen once. Treatment given: approximately 18 received Ad26.COV2.S at low or high dose, single or two shots; 5 received placebo; per-sample allocation not given. Sampling took place 63 days after the first vaccine or placebo injection. This material consisted of peripheral blood, taken in a trial of Ad26.COV2.S vaccine versus placebo. These receptors were obtained from a person between 18 and 65 years old who received the Ad26.COV2.S COVID-19 vaccine or a placebo.

J is TRBJ1-1 and V is TRBV3-1 (or the pseudogene TRBV3-2); TRBD1 might be the D (5 bases). The V gene's germline CDR1 is LGHDT and CDR2 YNNKEL (reference sequence). This CDR3 has 14 residues. V was pared by 2 bases and J by 6 bases, with 13 bases between. The CDR3 sequence is CASSQWGGSAEAFF. The CDR3 nucleotides read TGTGCCAGCAGCCAATGGGGCGGGTCGGCTGAAGCTTTCTTT.

V and J are TRBV7-7 and TRBJ2-3; the D gene could be TRBD1 or TRBD2 (5 bases each). This CDR3 contains 15 residues. V gave up 5 bases and J gave up 2 bases, with 14 bases separating them. The V gene's germline CDR1 is SSHAT and CDR2 FNYEAQ (reference sequence). The CDR3 spells CASSPGPANTDTQYF. DNA of the CDR3: TGTGCCAGCAGCCCGGGACCCGCGAACACAGATACGCAGTATTTT.

In the case of this clone: Other DNA sequences of this sample code for an identical CDR3. The chain combines TRBV5-1 with TRBJ1-2, with D unclear. Trimming left V 0 bases short and J 3 bases short, with 6 bases between. The CDR3 contains 13 residues. Germline assignment: CDR1 SGHRS and CDR2 YFSETQ. CDR3 amino acids: CASSLAGDYGYTF. The CDR3 DNA follows: TGCGCCAGCAGCTTGGCCGGAGACTATGGCTACACCTTC.

The chain's CDR3 is CASSQGWDSYTEAFF. In DNA form, the CDR3 reads TGCGCCAGCAGCCAAGGGTGGGACAGCTACACTGAAGCTTTCTTT. The chain has TRBV4-3 and TRBJ1-1; 7 nucleotides align to TRBD1. From germline, CDR1 is LGHNA and CDR2 YSLEER. The CDR3 spans 15 residues. Unmatched junction bases numbered 5, after V lost 1 base and J lost 3 bases.

The chain joins TRBV7-3 to TRBJ1-6; no clear D gene. The germline V and J ends were trimmed by 5 bases and 7 bases, with 12 bases remaining between them. The germline V gene encodes CDR1 SGHTA and CDR2 FQGTGA. The CDR3 totals 14 residues. The CDR3 here is CASSVAGGNSPLHF. The CDR3, as DNA: TGTGCCAGCAGCGTCGCAGGAGGGAATTCACCCCTCCACTTT.

This sequence joins TRBV19 and TRBJ1-1, with 9 bases fitting TRBD1. CDR1 is LNHDA, CDR2 SQIVND, per germline (reference sequence). The CDR3 is made up of 15 amino acids. V gave up 3 bases and J gave up 5 bases; unmatched junction bases: 7. DNA of the CDR3: TGTGCCAGTAGTATCCTTGGACAGGGGAGAACTGAAGCTTTCTTT. This sequence encodes CASSILGQGRTEAFF.

This rearrangement joins TRBV19 to TRBJ2-2, with 7 bases fitting TRBD2. V lost 5 bases, J lost 6 bases, and 6 bases stayed unmatched. This CDR3 is built from 14 residues. Germline-derived CDR1 and CDR2 are LNHDA and SQIVND (reference sequence). CDR3 amino acids: CASSWEGTAGELFF. The CDR3 DNA sequence: TGTGCCAGTAGTTGGGAGGGCACGGCCGGGGAGCTGTTTTTT.

The V call is TRBV7-2, the J call TRBJ1-2, with 11 bases aligning to TRBD1. Per germline, CDR1 SGHTA and CDR2 FQGNSA. After removal of 4 bases from V and 8 bases from J, the junction contained 6 bases not matched to a gene. The CDR3 runs to 14 residues. CDR3 sequence: CASSSGQGVGGYTF. In DNA, the CDR3 is TGTGCCAGCAGCTCGGGACAGGGGGTTGGCGGCTACACCTTC.

The chain links TRBV7-2 to TRBJ1-5; no definite D call. Trimming pared 6 bases from V and 2 bases from J, leaving 11 bases between. Germline assignment: CDR1 SGHTA and CDR2 FQGNSA. The CDR3 contains 14 residues. For the CDR3, the DNA is TGTGCCAGCAGAGAAGAGGCCGGCAATCAGCCCCAGCATTTT. Its protein is CASREEAGNQPQHF.

The V and J genes are TRBV10-1 and TRBJ2-1, with D hard to call. The V end was cut by 0 bases, the J end by 0 bases, with 3 bases between. Germline V gene lookup returns CDR1 WNHNN and CDR2 SYGVQD (reference sequence). This CDR3 contains 14 residues. CDR3 nucleotides: TGCGCCAGCAGTGAGTCTGGCTCCTACAATGAGCAGTTCTTC. This gives the protein CASSESGSYNEQFF.

The J gene is TRBJ1-1, the V gene TRBV4-1, with a tentative D call TRBD1 (6 bases). The V gene lost 0 bases and the J gene lost 5 bases, with 22 bases spanning the gap. Germline V gene sequence: CDR1 MGHRA, CDR2 YSYEKL. The CDR3 runs 18 residues. CDR3 DNA sequence: TGCGCCAGCAGCCAAGATCCCTGGGGGTTTAGGGGGAGGACTGAAGCTTTCTTT. Its protein is CASSQDPWGFRGRTEAFF.

J is TRBJ2-3 and V is TRBV4-3, with TRBD1 as a possible D gene (5 bases). The germline CDR1 and CDR2 sequences are LGHNA and YSLEER. V shed 0 bases and J shed 1 base, with 11 bases lying between them. There are 16 residues in the CDR3. The CDR3 DNA reads TGCGCCAGCAGCCAAGAGGGGCTAGTAGGCACAGATACGCAGTATTTT. It codes for CASSQEGLVGTDTQYF.

The chain has TRBV9 and TRBJ2-2; D is undetermined. The V gene lost 0 bases and the J gene lost 0 bases, with 3 bases spanning the gap. The CDR3 extends over 14 amino acids. CDR1 and CDR2 from the germline V gene are SGDLS and YYNGEE. The CDR3: CASSVDPNTGELFF. The CDR3 bases are TGTGCCAGCAGCGTAGACCCGAACACCGGGGAGCTGTTTTTT. The variable domain in full, completed from reference TRBV9 and TRBJ2-2, reads DSGVTQTPKHLITATGQRVTLRCSPRSGDLSVYWYQQSLDQGLQFLIQYYNGEERAKGNILERFSAQQFPDLHSELNLSSLELGDSALYFCASSVDPNTGELFFGEGSRLTVL.

V usage is TRBV27 and J usage is TRBJ1-1; D is ambiguous. The germline V gene encodes CDR1 MNHEY and CDR2 SMNVEV (reference sequence). Deletions cut 4 bases from V and 10 bases from J, with 10 bases between. The length of the CDR3 is 11 residues. Here the CDR3 DNA reads TGTGCCAGCAGTTCGGGGTTTGGAGCTTTCTTT. Translated: CASSSGFGAFF.

This sequence joins TRBV6-4 and TRBJ2-3; D uncertain. The CDR3 is 13 amino acids. Germline V gene data show CDR1 as MRHNA and CDR2 as SNTAGT. The V end was cut by 6 bases, the J end by 6 bases, with 13 bases between. The CDR3 DNA follows: TGTGCCAGCAGCATATCCGGGCGGGATACGCAGTATTTT. Protein product: CASSISGRDTQYF.

The chain combines TRBV5-6 with TRBJ1-2, with D perhaps TRBD1 (6 bases). The CDR3 totals 15 residues. V lost 4 bases, J lost 4 bases, and 17 bases lay in between. Germline V gene sequence: CDR1 SGHDT, CDR2 YYEEEE. CDR3 nucleotides: TGTGCCAGCAGCCCGGTGGACAGACCCATCTATGGCTACACCTTC. As protein: CASSPVDRPIYGYTF.

The CDR3 region has the DNA TGTGCCAGCAGCCAGACAACTGCGATCACTGAAGCTTTCTTT. It yields the protein CASSQTTAITEAFF. The chain has TRBV11-2 and TRBJ1-1; D remains unclear. CDR1 is SGHAT and CDR2 is FQNNGV in the germline V gene. Trimming left V 5 bases short and J 4 bases short, with 14 bases between. The CDR3 consists of 14 residues.

The V and J genes are TRBV7-2 and TRBJ2-2; D is uncertain. Trimming stripped 5 bases from V and 3 bases from J, with 10 bases between. CDR1 and CDR2 (germline): SGHTA, FQGNSA. The CDR3 covers 14 residues. For the CDR3, the DNA is TGTGCCAGCAGCAAAGAGGCGCACACCGGGGAGCTGTTTTTT. Translating gives CASSKEAHTGELFF.

This chain uses TRBV19 with TRBJ2-1, with 12 bases fitting TRBD2. The CDR3 runs 15 residues. With V trimmed by 5 bases and J by 7 bases, 6 bases remained unmatched. Germline V gives CDR1 LNHDA, CDR2 SQIVND (reference sequence). The CDR3 is CASSDTSGRINEQFF. In DNA, the CDR3 is TGTGCCAGTAGTGACACTAGCGGGAGGATTAATGAGCAGTTCTTC. The whole variable domain, filled in from reference TRBV19 and TRBJ2-1, reads DGGITQSPKYLFRKEGQNVTLSCEQNLNHDAMYWYRQDPGQGLRLIYYSQIVNDFQKGDIAEGYSVSREKKESFPLTVTSAQKNPTAFYLCASSDTSGRINEQFFGPGTRLTVL.

The V gene is TRBV5-4, the J gene TRBJ1-4, with TRBD1 matching over 7 bases. Per the germline V gene, CDR1 is SGHNT and CDR2 is YYREEE (reference sequence). The CDR3 contains 15 residues. J lost 3 bases, V lost 4 bases, and 6 bases had no gene match. The CDR3 DNA reads as TGTGCCAGCAGCCCGGAACAGGGGCCTAATGAAAAACTGTTTTTT. This encodes CASSPEQGPNEKLFF. Full variable domain (outside the CDR3, taken from reference TRBV5-4 and TRBJ1-4): ETGVTQSPTHLIKTRGQQVTLRCSSQSGHNTVSWYQQALGQGPQFIFQYYREEENGRGNFPPRFSGLQFPNYSSELNVNALELDDSALYLCASSPEQGPNEKLFFGSGTQLSVL.

This CDR3 reads CAISVQGGVITEAFF. In nucleotides, the CDR3 is TGTGCCATCAGTGTGCAAGGGGGCGTAATCACTGAAGCTTTCTTT. The chain recombines TRBV10-3 with TRBJ1-1; 7 bases fit TRBD1. After removal of 4 bases from V and 4 bases from J, the junction contained 9 bases not matched to a gene. The CDR3 totals 15 residues. From germline, CDR1 is ENHRY and CDR2 SYGVKD.